This record looks at one T cell receptor (beta chain) sequence and its context. Its antigen is as yet unknown. This sample stems from a study of cytomegalovirus exposure and HLA in healthy donors. Background on the study: In terms of ancestry, the Caucasian-associated cluster contained more than 65% of the 398 genotyped donors. General study points: When a later analysis was performed, an Asian-associated ancestry cluster reportedly had fewer N-insertions than the approximately 700-donor mean. As confirmed in vitro, three CMV-associated chains were specific for CMV antigens. Previously analyzed data showed that most TCR beta V segments were productive at a frequency of about 87% or about 30%.

The study ran its PCR with 60 Vbeta and 13 Jbeta primers. Measured with immunoSEQ multiplex PCR; TCRdb has only the in-frame clones, and not every one. The sample carries 100,000 to 140,000 clones, around 73% recorded once. V shed 6 bases, J shed 2 bases, and the junction held 8 bases outside the gene matches. The length of the CDR3 is 16 residues. CDR1 SGDLS and CDR2 YYNGEE come from the germline V gene. Material: PBMCs. The V gene is TRBV9, the J gene TRBJ2-3, with TRBD2 matching over 11 bases. The origin of this receptor is a man aged 25-45 years in good health and CMV-seronegative. CDR3 coding DNA: TGTGCCAGCACCCTAGCGGGAGGAACAAACACAGATACGCAGTATTTT. As protein: CASTLAGGTNTDTQYF.